A selection of T cell receptor beta chains follows, all from one sample in a study of Graves' ophthalmopathy and Graves' hyperthyroidism. Via MiXCR, TCRdb re-called the multiplex PCR reads, giving one row per CDR3 protein. Among 400,000 to 500,000 distinct CDR3 sequences listed, around 21% were seen once. Input material: peripheral blood. The source of these receptors is a woman aged 18 to 35 with stable Graves' hyperthyroidism. Each CDR3 is given with its conserved first and last residue. A D gene is named only where the DNA matches it firmly. Clone size is shown for a subset of rows, as once, few, many or a class of expanded clone.

TRBD1 | TRBJ1-2 | TRBV12-3/TRBV12-4 | many | CASRGQGATEDYGYTF | TGTGCCAGCAGAGGACAGGGGGCGACGGAGGACTATGGCTACACCTTC
. | TRBJ1-1 | TRBV10-2 | . | CASSEFPGRVNTEAFF | TGCGCCAGCAGTGAGTTCCCGGGACGTGTGAACACTGAAGCTTTCTTT
TRBD2 | TRBJ2-7 | TRBV5-1 | many | CASSLRAGSVHEQYF | TGCGCCAGCAGCTTGAGAGCGGGATCAGTCCACGAGCAGTACTTC
. | TRBJ1-5 | TRBV19 | many | CASKGGNQPQHF | TGTGCCAGTAAAGGGGGCAATCAGCCCCAGCATTTT
TRBD2 | TRBJ2-7 | TRBV11-1 | many | CASSLTAGVKPYEQYF | TGTGCCAGCAGCTTAACGGCGGGAGTGAAACCCTACGAGCAGTACTTC
. | TRBJ1-6 | TRBV30 | few | CAWSPPARDNSPLHF | TGTGCCTGGAGTCCTCCGGCCAGGGACAATTCACCCCTCCACTTT
. | TRBJ2-5 | TRBV30 | . | CAWSPLGHHQETQYF | TGTGCCTGGAGTCCCCTGGGACACCACCAAGAGACCCAGTACTTC
. | TRBJ2-7 | TRBV7-9 | many | CASSSDRLALPEQYF | TGTGCCAGCAGTTCGGACAGACTAGCATTGCCCGAGCAGTACTTC
TRBD1 | TRBJ2-7 | TRBV28 | many | CASNPRYRGPYEQYF | TGTGCCAGCAACCCCCGTTACAGGGGGCCGTACGAGCAGTACTTC
. | TRBJ1-2 | TRBV15 | many | CATRRGGSNYGYTF | TGTGCCACCCGCCGGGGAGGGTCTAACTATGGCTACACCTTC
TRBD2 | TRBJ2-7 | TRBV28 | . | CASSPSLPGLEGYEQYF | TGTGCCAGCAGTCCCTCCCTGCCGGGACTAGAAGGCTACGAGCAGTACTTC
TRBD1 | TRBJ1-6 | TRBV4-1 | few | CASSHLQPFTGAIYRRPNSPLHF | TGCGCCAGCAGCCACCTCCAGCCTTTCACAGGGGCCATCTATCGAAGACCTAATTCACCCCTCCACTTT
. | TRBJ2-7 | TRBV15 | many | CATSRGGSSYEQYF | TGTGCCACCAGCAGAGGGGGTAGCTCCTACGAGCAGTACTTC
. | TRBJ2-4 | TRBV2 | . | CASSRQGNIKYF | TGTGCCAGTTCTCGACAAGGGAACATTAAGTACTTC
TRBD1 | TRBJ1-4 | TRBV12-3/TRBV12-4 | many | CASSPGQGPTNEKLFF | TGTGCCAGCAGTCCCGGACAGGGACCAACTAATGAAAAACTGTTTTTT
TRBD2 | TRBJ2-7 | TRBV15 | many | CATSRDITSVHEQYF | TGTGCCACCAGCAGAGATATCACTAGCGTCCACGAGCAGTACTTC
. | TRBJ1-5 | TRBV12-3/TRBV12-4 | few | CASSITDQPQHF | TGTGCCAGCAGTATCACAGATCAGCCCCAGCATTTT
. | TRBJ1-1 | TRBV12-3/TRBV12-4 | many | CASGASGEAFF | TGTGCCAGCGGGGCGAGCGGTGAAGCTTTCTTT
. | TRBJ2-2 | TRBV3-1 | . | CASSQQGYAGELFF | TGTGCCAGCAGCCAGCAGGGGTACGCCGGGGAGCTGTTTTTT
. | TRBJ2-7 | TRBV14 | many | CASSQEGYYEQYF | TGTGCCAGCAGCCAAGAGGGTTACTACGAGCAGTACTTC
. | TRBJ2-3 | TRBV20-1 | . | CSCRVNAGTDTQYF | TGCAGCTGCCGAGTTAATGCGGGCACAGATACGCAGTATTTT
TRBD1 | TRBJ1-5 | TRBV19 | many | CASSIPGQGHQPQHF | TGTGCCAGTAGTATCCCGGGACAGGGACATCAGCCCCAGCATTTT
TRBD2 | TRBJ2-7 | TRBV11-2 | many | CASRPGGGTSPSYEQYF | TGTGCCAGCAGACCCGGCGGCGGGACTAGCCCCTCCTACGAGCAGTACTTC
. | TRBJ2-7 | TRBV28 | . | CASEDSFSYEQYF | TGTGCCAGCGAGGACTCCTTCTCCTACGAGCAGTACTTC
. | TRBJ2-7 | TRBV2 | many | CATTSNSYEQYF | TGTGCCACGACTAGTAACTCCTACGAGCAGTACTTC
. | TRBJ2-5 | TRBV28 | many | CASSLLSRPRYQETQYF | TGTGCCAGCAGTTTATTATCGAGGCCGAGGTACCAAGAGACCCAGTACTTC
. | TRBJ1-1 | TRBV12-3/TRBV12-4 | many | CASSPGPANTEAFF | TGTGCCAGCAGTCCCGGGCCCGCGAACACTGAAGCTTTCTTT
. | TRBJ1-5 | TRBV7-9 | few | CASSLGFQPQHF | TGTGCCAGCAGCTTAGGCTTTCAGCCCCAGCATTTT
. | TRBJ2-5 | TRBV7-8 | . | CASRLIDLQETQYF | TGTGCCAGCAGGCTTATCGACCTTCAAGAGACCCAGTACTTC
. | TRBJ2-7 | TRBV6-2/TRBV6-3 | many | CASSYVEHGYEQYF | TGTGCCAGCAGTTACGTCGAACACGGATACGAGCAGTACTTC
. | TRBJ2-7 | TRBV24-1 | many | CATSEHNLQSYEQYF | TGTGCCACCAGTGAGCACAATTTGCAGAGTTACGAGCAGTACTTC
TRBD2 | TRBJ2-7 | TRBV6-2/TRBV6-3 | . | CASSYSRTSGTREQYF | TGTGCCAGCAGTTACTCCAGGACTAGCGGGACAAGAGAGCAGTACTTC
. | TRBJ1-1 | TRBV10-3 | . | CAISEGFPGNTEAFF | TGTGCCATCAGTGAGGGGTTCCCGGGAAACACTGAAGCTTTCTTT
. | TRBJ1-1 | TRBV27 | many | CASSLWGGGTEAFF | TGTGCCAGCAGTTTATGGGGAGGGGGCACTGAAGCTTTCTTT
. | TRBJ1-5 | TRBV24-1 | . | CATSGRPSNQPQHF | TGTGCCACCAGTGGGCGACCGAGCAATCAGCCCCAGCATTTT
TRBD1 | TRBJ2-7 | TRBV5-6 | once | CASSKSWTGAGEQYF | TGTGCCAGCAGCAAAAGTTGGACAGGGGCGGGCGAGCAGTACTTC
. | TRBJ1-2 | TRBV6-1 | few | CASRDRRVPVNGYTF | TGTGCCAGCAGAGACCGCAGGGTCCCCGTGAATGGCTACACCTTC
TRBD1 | TRBJ2-2 | TRBV12-3/TRBV12-4 | many | CASSTYGTGNTGELFF | TGTGCCAGCAGCACATACGGGACAGGGAACACCGGGGAGCTGTTTTTT
. | TRBJ2-2 | TRBV4-1 | many | CASSLSRGYTGELFF | TGCGCCAGCAGCCTATCACGGGGTTACACCGGGGAGCTGTTTTTT
TRBD2 | TRBJ2-7 | TRBV5-1 | . | CASSLPTSGSFYEQYF | TGCGCCAGCAGCTTGCCGACTAGCGGGAGCTTCTACGAGCAGTACTTC
. | TRBJ2-2 | TRBV11-3 | . | CASSALRGNAGELFF | TGTGCCAGCAGCGCCCTTAGGGGGAACGCCGGGGAGCTGTTTTTT
. | TRBJ2-2 | TRBV6-1 | many | CASRTTGLNTGELFF | TGTGCCAGCAGGACCACCGGGCTGAACACCGGGGAGCTGTTTTTT
. | TRBJ2-5 | TRBV6-5 | many | CASSSYQGSVNAETQYF | TGTGCCAGCAGTTCGTATCAGGGGTCGGTAAACGCGGAGACCCAGTACTTC
. | TRBJ2-5 | TRBV6-2/TRBV6-3 | . | CASRLVETQYF | TGTGCCAGCAGACTTGTGGAGACCCAGTACTTC
. | TRBJ1-6 | TRBV7-9 | many | CASSPGGLNSPLHF | TGTGCCAGCAGCCCCGGAGGCCTAAATTCACCCCTCCACTTT
. | TRBJ1-1 | TRBV5-1 | . | CASSADRTEAFF | TGCGCCAGCAGCGCGGATAGGACTGAAGCTTTCTTT
. | TRBJ2-2 | TRBV5-1 | few | CASSPGPMNTGELFF | TGCGCCAGCAGCCCGGGACCGATGAACACCGGGGAGCTGTTTTTT
TRBD1 | TRBJ1-1 | TRBV24-1 | . | CATSVSGTVNTEAFF | TGTGCCACCAGTGTGTCCGGGACAGTGAACACTGAAGCTTTCTTT
. | TRBJ1-1 | TRBV6-5 | many | CASSSRTVGGTEAFF | TGTGCCAGCAGTTCAAGGACGGTGGGGGGCACTGAAGCTTTCTTT
. | TRBJ1-1 | TRBV30 | many | CAWSTGFSRFNTEAFF | TGTGCCTGGAGTACGGGATTCTCGAGATTCAACACTGAAGCTTTCTTT
. | TRBJ1-5 | TRBV6-4 | many | CASRGISNQPQHF | TGTGCCAGCAGGGGGATTAGCAATCAGCCCCAGCATTTT
TRBD2 | TRBJ2-7 | TRBV6-2/TRBV6-3 | many | CASSYSTSGILEQYF | TGTGCCAGCAGTTACTCGACTAGCGGGATTCTCGAGCAGTACTTC